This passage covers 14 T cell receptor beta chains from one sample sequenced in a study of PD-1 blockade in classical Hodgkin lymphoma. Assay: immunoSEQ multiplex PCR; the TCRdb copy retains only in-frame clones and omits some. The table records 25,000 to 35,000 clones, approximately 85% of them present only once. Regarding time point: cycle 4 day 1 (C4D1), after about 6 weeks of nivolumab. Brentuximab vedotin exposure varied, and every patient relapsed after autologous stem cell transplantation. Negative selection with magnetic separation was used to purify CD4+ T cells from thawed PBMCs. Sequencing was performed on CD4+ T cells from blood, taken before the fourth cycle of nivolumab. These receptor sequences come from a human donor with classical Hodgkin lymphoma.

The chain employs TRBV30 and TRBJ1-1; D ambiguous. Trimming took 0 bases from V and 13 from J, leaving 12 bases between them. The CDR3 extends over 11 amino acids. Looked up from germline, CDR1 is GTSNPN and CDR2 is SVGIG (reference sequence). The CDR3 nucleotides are TGTGCCTGGAGTGTAGGGTCTATGGTTTTCTTT. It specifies CAWSVGSMVFF.

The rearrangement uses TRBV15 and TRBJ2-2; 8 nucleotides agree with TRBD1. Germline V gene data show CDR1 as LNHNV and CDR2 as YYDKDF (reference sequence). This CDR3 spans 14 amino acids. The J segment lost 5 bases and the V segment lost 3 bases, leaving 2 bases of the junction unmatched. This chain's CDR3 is CATSRDRVTGELFF. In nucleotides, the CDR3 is TGTGCCACCAGCAGGGACAGGGTTACCGGGGAGCTGTTTTTT.

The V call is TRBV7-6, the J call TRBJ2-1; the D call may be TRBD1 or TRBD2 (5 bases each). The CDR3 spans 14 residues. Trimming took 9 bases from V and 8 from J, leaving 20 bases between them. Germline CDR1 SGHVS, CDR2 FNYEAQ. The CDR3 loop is CARWVGTVVHEQFF. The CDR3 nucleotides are TGTGCCAGATGGGTAGGGACCGTAGTTCATGAGCAGTTCTTC.

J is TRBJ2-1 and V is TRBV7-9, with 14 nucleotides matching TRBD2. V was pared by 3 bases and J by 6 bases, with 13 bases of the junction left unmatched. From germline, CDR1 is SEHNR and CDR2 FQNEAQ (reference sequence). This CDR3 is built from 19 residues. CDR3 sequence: CASSFYIYWGTSGGNEQFF. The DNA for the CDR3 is TGTGCCAGCAGCTTTTATATCTATTGGGGGACTAGCGGGGGCAATGAGCAGTTCTTC.

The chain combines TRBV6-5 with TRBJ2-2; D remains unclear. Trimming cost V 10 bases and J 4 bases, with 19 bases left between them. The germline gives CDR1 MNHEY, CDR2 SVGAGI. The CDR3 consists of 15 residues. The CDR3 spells CATSGRPRGTGELFF. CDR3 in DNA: TGTGCCACCTCCGGCCGGCCACGAGGCACCGGGGAGCTGTTTTTT.

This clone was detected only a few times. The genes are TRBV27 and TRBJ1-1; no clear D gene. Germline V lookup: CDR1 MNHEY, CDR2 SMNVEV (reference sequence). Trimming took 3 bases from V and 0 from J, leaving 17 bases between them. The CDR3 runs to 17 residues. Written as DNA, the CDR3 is TGTGCCAGCAGTTTCCGTATGACCGCAGTTATGAACACTGAAGCTTTCTTT. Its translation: CASSFRMTAVMNTEAFF.

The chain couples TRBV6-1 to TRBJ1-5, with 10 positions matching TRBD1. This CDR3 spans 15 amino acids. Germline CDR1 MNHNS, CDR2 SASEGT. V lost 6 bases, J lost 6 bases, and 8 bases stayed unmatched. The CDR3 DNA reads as TGTGCCAGCAGCTCCGGGACAGGGGTTTCTCAGCCCCAGCATTTT. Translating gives CASSSGTGVSQPQHF.

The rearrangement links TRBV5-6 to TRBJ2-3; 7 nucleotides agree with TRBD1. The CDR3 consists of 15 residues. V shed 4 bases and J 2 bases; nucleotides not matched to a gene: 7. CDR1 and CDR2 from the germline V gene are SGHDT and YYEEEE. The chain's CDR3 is CASSHGDRVTDTQYF. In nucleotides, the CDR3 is TGTGCCAGCAGCCATGGGGACAGAGTCACAGATACGCAGTATTTT.

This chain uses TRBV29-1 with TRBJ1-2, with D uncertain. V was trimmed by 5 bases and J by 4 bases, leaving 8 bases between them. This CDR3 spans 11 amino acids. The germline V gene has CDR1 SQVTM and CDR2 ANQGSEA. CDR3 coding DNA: TGCAGCGTTCAAGGCATCTATGGCTACACCTTC. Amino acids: CSVQGIYGYTF.

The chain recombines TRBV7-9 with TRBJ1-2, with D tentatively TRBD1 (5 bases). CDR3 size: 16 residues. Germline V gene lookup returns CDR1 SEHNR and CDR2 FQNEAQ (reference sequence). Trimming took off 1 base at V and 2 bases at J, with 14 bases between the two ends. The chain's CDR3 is CASSLGFGARNYGYTF. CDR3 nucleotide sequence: TGTGCCAGCAGCTTAGGATTCGGGGCTCGAAACTATGGCTACACCTTC. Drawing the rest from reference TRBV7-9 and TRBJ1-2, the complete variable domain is DTGVSQNPRHKITKRGQNVTFRCDPISEHNRLYWYRQTLGQGPEFLTYFQNEAQLEKSRLLSDRFSAERPKGSFSTLEIQRTEQGDSAMYLCASSLGFGARNYGYTFGSGTRLTVV.

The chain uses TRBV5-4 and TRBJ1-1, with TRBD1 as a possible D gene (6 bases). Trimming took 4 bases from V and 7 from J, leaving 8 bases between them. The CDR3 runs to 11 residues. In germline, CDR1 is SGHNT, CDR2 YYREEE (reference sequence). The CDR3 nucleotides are TGTGCCAGCAGCATGGACAGTGAAGCTTTCTTT. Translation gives CASSMDSEAFF.

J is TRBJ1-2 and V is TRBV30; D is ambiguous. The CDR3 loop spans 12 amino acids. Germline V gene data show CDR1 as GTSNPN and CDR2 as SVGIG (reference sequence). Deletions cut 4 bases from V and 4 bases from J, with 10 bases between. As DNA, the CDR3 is TGTGCCTGGACCGAGGCCGTCTATGGCTACACCTTC. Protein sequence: CAWTEAVYGYTF.

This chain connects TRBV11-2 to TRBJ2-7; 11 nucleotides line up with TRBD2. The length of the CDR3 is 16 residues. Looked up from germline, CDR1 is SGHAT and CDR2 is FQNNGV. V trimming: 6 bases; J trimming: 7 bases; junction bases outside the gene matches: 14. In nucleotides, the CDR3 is TGTGCCAGCAGGAGAATAGCGGGAGGGCACGGGAGGGAGCAGTACTTC. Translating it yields CASRRIAGGHGREQYF. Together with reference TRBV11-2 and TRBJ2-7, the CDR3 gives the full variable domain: EAGVAQSPRYKIIEKRQSVAFWCNPISGHATLYWYQQILGQGPKLLIQFQNNGVVDDSQLPKDRFSAERLKGVDSTLKIQPAKLEDSAVYLCASRRIAGGHGREQYFGPGTRLTVT.

The CDR3 bases are TGTGCCAGCAGTTACGGGGACAAGAACTATGGCTACACCTTC. It specifies CASSYGDKNYGYTF. This chain links TRBV6-5 with TRBJ1-2; maybe TRBD1 (6 bases). This CDR3 has 14 residues. Germline V gives CDR1 MNHEY, CDR2 SVGAGI. Trimming left V 2 bases short and J 2 bases short, with 9 bases between.